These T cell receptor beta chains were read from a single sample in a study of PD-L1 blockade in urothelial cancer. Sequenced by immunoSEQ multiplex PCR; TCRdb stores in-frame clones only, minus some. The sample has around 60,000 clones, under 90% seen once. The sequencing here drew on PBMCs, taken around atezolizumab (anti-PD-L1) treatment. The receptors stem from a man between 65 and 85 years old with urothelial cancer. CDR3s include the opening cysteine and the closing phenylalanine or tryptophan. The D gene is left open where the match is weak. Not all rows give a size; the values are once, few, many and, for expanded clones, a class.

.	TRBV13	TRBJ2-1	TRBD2	CASSQPPGLAGGGEYNEQFF	TGTGCCAGCAGCCAGCCCCCCGGACTAGCGGGAGGGGGGGAGTACAATGAGCAGTTCTTC
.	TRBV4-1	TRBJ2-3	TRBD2	CASSQLAGTDTQYF	TGCGCCAGCAGCCAACTAGCGGGAACAGATACGCAGTATTTT
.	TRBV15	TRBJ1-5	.	CATSRDQGIGQPQHF	TGTGCCACCAGCAGAGATCAGGGGATCGGTCAGCCCCAGCATTTT
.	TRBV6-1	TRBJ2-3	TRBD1	CASSGNRDRNTDTQYF	TGTGCCAGCAGTGGAAACCGGGACAGAAACACAGATACGCAGTATTTT
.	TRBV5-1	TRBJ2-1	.	CASSLNRRSDNEQFF	TGCGCCAGCAGCTTAAACAGGAGATCGGACAATGAGCAGTTCTTC
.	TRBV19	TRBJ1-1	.	CASSFLVRKNTEAFF	TGTGCCAGTAGTTTCCTCGTGCGGAAGAACACTGAAGCTTTCTTT
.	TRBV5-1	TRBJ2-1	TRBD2	CASSSRTSGPNEQFF	TGCGCCAGCAGCTCCCGGACTAGCGGGCCCAATGAGCAGTTCTTC
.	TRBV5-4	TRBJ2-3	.	CASSRGTAYTQYF	TGTGCCAGCAGCCGGGGGACTGCTTATACGCAGTATTTT
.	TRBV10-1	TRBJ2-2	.	CASSGSYTGELFF	TGCGCCAGCAGTGGGAGTTACACCGGGGAGCTGTTTTTT
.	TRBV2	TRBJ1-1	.	CASSEAGSTEAFF	TGTGCCAGCAGTGAGGCGGGGTCTACTGAAGCTTTCTTT
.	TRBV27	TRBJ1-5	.	CASSLGRNNQPQHF	TGTGCCAGCAGCCTGGGCAGGAATAATCAGCCCCAGCATTTT
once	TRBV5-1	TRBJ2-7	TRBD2	CASSFQFRTSGRIYEQYF	TGCGCCAGCAGCTTTCAATTTAGGACTAGCGGGAGGATTTACGAGCAGTACTTC
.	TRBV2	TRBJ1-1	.	CASTPEGGGRVTEAFF	TGTGCCAGCACCCCGGAAGGGGGAGGGCGCGTCACTGAAGCTTTCTTT
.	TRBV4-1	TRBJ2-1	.	CASSQLAYNEQFF	TGCGCCAGCAGCCAACTAGCCTACAATGAGCAGTTCTTC
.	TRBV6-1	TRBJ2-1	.	CASSEARLGEQFF	TGTGCCAGCAGTGAAGCCAGGCTTGGTGAGCAGTTCTTC
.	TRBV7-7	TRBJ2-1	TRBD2	CASSPGLGLRNEQFF	TGTGCTAGCAGCCCGGGACTAGGGCTCCGCAATGAGCAGTTCTTC
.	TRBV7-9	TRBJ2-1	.	CASSSEGLARNEQFF	TGTGCCAGCAGCTCCGAGGGACTGGCTAGAAATGAGCAGTTCTTC
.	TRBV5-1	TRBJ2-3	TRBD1	CASSPGQSTDTQYF	TGCGCCAGCAGCCCGGGACAGAGCACAGATACGCAGTATTTT
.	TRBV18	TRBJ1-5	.	CASSPAEANQPQHF	TGTGCCAGCTCACCAGCGGAGGCTAATCAGCCCCAGCATTTT
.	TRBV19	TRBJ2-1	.	CAGGTHPPYNEQFF	TGTGCCGGAGGGACCCACCCTCCTTACAATGAGCAGTTCTTC
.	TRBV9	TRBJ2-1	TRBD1	CASSPWGQGSYNEQFF	TGTGCCAGCAGCCCCTGGGGACAGGGCTCCTACAATGAGCAGTTCTTC
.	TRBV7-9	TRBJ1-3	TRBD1	CASSTSGTDTIYF	TGTGCCAGCAGCACCTCCGGGACAGACACCATATATTTT
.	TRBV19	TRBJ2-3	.	CASSMGRLDTQYF	TGTGCCAGTAGTATGGGTCGACTCGATACGCAGTATTTT
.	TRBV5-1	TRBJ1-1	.	CASSSPQGELMNTEAFF	TGCGCCAGCAGCTCCCCACAGGGAGAACTAATGAACACTGAAGCTTTCTTT
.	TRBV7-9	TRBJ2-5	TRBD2	CASSLVASGSETQYF	TGTGCCAGCAGCTTAGTGGCTAGCGGGAGCGAGACCCAGTACTTC
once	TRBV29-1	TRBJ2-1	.	CSVHQGYNEQFF	TGCAGCGTTCACCAGGGATACAATGAGCAGTTCTTC
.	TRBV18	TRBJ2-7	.	CASSPSSGSAEQYF	TGTGCCAGCTCACCATCCTCTGGAAGCGCCGAGCAGTACTTC
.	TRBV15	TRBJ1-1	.	CATSRERVQGTEAFF	TGTGCCACCAGCAGAGAACGAGTACAGGGTACTGAAGCTTTCTTT
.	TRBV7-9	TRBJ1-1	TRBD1	CASSLSGQENTEAFF	TGTGCCAGCAGCTTATCGGGACAGGAGAACACTGAAGCTTTCTTT
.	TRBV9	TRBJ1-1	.	CASTLGGTEDTEAFF	TGTGCCAGCACCCTAGGAGGGACGGAAGACACTGAAGCTTTCTTT
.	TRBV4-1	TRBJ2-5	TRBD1	CASSWDRGETQYF	TGCGCCAGCAGCTGGGACAGGGGAGAGACCCAGTACTTC
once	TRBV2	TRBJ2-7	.	CASSEGQIYEQYF	TGTGCCAGCAGTGAAGGGCAGATTTACGAGCAGTACTTC
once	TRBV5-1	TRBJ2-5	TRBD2	CASSYGAGGETQYF	TGCGCCAGCAGCTACGGAGCGGGAGGAGAGACCCAGTACTTC
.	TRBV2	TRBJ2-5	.	CASKNLRQETQYF	TGTGCCAGCAAAAACCTACGCCAAGAGACCCAGTACTTC
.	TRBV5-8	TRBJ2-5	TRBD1	CASSLTGGLRTQYF	TGTGCCAGCAGCTTAACAGGGGGTTTGAGGACCCAGTACTTC
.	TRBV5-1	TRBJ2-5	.	CASSLAQGWGETQYF	TGCGCCAGCAGCTTGGCCCAGGGCTGGGGAGAGACCCAGTACTTC
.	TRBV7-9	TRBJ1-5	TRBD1	CASSQGQGGQPQHF	TGTGCCAGCAGCCAAGGACAGGGGGGTCAGCCCCAGCATTTT
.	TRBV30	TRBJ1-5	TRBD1	CAWSRTGNQPQHF	TGTGCCTGGAGCAGGACAGGGAACCAGCCCCAGCATTTT
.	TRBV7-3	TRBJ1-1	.	CASSLDTNTEAFF	TGTGCCAGCAGCTTAGACACGAACACTGAAGCTTTCTTT
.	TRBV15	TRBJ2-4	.	CATSNQLTTTRRIQYF	TGTGCCACCAGCAACCAATTGACCACGACAAGGCGCATTCAGTACTTC
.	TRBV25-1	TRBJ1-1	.	CASSGRGTVEAFF	TGTGCCAGCAGTGGGAGGGGTACAGTAGAAGCTTTCTTT
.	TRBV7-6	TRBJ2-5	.	CASSSLNQETQYF	TGTGCCAGCAGCTCACTAAACCAAGAGACCCAGTACTTC
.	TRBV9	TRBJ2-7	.	CASSPRTNRDEQYF	TGTGCCAGCAGCCCCCGAACGAACCGGGACGAGCAGTACTTC
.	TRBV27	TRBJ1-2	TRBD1	CASSNRDRGRYTF	TGTGCCAGCAGTAACCGGGACAGGGGACGCTACACCTTC
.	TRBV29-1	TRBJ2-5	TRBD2	CSVDSGSGETQYF	TGCAGCGTTGATAGCGGGAGCGGCGAGACCCAGTACTTC
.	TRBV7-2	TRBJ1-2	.	CASSDYTGYGYTF	TGTGCCAGCAGCGACTATACGGGGTATGGCTACACCTTC
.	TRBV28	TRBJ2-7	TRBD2	CASSSSGRPYEQYF	TGTGCCAGCAGTTCTAGCGGGAGACCCTACGAGCAGTACTTC
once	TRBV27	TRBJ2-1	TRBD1	CASSLIRTGGYGEQFF	TGTGCCAGCAGTTTGATCCGGACAGGGGGCTATGGTGAGCAGTTCTTC
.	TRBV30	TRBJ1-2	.	CAWSPGTPDNYGYTF	TGTGCCTGGAGCCCCGGGACACCGGATAACTATGGCTACACCTTC
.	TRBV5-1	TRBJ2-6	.	CASSVTAGLGANVLTF	TGCGCCAGCAGCGTCACGGCAGGGCTTGGGGCCAACGTCCTGACTTTC
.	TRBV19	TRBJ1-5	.	CASSKTGGGQPQHF	TGTGCCAGTAGTAAGACAGGCGGGGGTCAGCCCCAGCATTTT
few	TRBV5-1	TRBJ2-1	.	CASSLGAGDPGDNEQFF	TGCGCCAGCAGCTTGGGGGCTGGAGACCCCGGGGACAATGAGCAGTTCTTC
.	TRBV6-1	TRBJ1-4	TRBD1	CASSYGQDGQKLFF	TGTGCCAGCAGTTATGGACAGGATGGGCAAAAACTGTTTTTT
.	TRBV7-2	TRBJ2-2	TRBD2	CASRPDWEGGELFF	TGTGCCAGCAGGCCGGACTGGGAGGGCGGGGAGCTGTTTTTT
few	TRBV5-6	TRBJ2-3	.	CASSLQGSDTQYF	TGTGCCAGCAGCTTACAGGGTTCAGATACGCAGTATTTT
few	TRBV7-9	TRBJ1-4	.	CASSARGTTNEKLFF	TGTGCCAGCAGCGCCCGGGGGACAACTAATGAAAAACTGTTTTTT
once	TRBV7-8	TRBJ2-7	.	CASSLRSGSYEQYF	TGTGCCAGCAGCTTAAGGAGCGGTTCCTACGAGCAGTACTTC
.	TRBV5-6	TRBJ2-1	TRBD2	CASSLGLAGGLSSYNEQFF	TGTGCCAGCAGCCTAGGACTAGCGGGAGGGTTGAGCTCCTACAATGAGCAGTTCTTC